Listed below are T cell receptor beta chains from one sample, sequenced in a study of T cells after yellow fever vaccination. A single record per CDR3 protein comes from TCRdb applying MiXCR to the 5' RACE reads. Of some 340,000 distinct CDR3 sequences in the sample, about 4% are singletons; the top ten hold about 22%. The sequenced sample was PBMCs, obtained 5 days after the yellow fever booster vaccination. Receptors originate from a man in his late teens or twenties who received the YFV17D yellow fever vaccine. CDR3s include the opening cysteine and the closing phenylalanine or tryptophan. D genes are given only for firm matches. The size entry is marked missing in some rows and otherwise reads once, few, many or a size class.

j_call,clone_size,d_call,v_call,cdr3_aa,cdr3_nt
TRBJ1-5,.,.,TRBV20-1,CSARVTDQPQHF,TGCAGTGCTAGAGTAACGGATCAGCCCCAGCATTTT
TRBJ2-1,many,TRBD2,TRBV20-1,CSASVLAGASYNEQFF,TGCAGTGCTAGCGTCTTAGCGGGGGCCTCCTACAATGAGCAGTTCTTC
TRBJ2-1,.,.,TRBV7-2,CASSFQMGALGVEQFF,TGTGCCAGCAGCTTCCAGATGGGGGCCCTGGGCGTTGAGCAGTTCTTC
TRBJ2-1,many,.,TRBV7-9,CASSQDRTGEQFF,TGTGCCAGCAGCCAAGACAGGACGGGTGAGCAGTTCTTC
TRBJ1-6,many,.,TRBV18,CASSPAPYNSPLHF,TGTGCCAGCTCACCGGCCCCCTATAATTCACCCCTCCACTTT
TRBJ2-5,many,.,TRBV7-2,CASSLVHIQETQYF,TGTGCCAGCAGCTTAGTCCATATCCAAGAGACCCAGTACTTC
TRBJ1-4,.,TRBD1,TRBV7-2,CASSVGARQGNEKLFF,TGTGCCAGCAGCGTAGGAGCACGACAGGGAAATGAAAAACTGTTTTTT
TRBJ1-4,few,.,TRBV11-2,CASTADTTNEKLFF,TGTGCCAGCACCGCGGACACGACTAATGAAAAACTGTTTTTT
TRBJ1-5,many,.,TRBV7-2,CASSSQGRGQPQHF,TGTGCCAGCAGCTCCCAGGGGAGGGGTCAGCCCCAGCATTTT
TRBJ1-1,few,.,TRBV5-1,CASRGTPGADYHTEAFF,TGCGCCAGCCGAGGCACACCCGGAGCGGACTATCACACTGAAGCTTTCTTT
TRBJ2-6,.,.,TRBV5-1,CASMRGSGANVLTF,TGCGCCAGCATGCGGGGCTCTGGGGCCAACGTCCTGACTTTC
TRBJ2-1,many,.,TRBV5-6,CASSLEDEQFF,TGTGCCAGCAGCTTGGAGGATGAGCAGTTCTTC
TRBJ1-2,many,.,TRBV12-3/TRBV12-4,CASSAQGGGIYGYTF,TGTGCCAGCAGTGCACAGGGTGGTGGGATCTATGGCTACACCTTC
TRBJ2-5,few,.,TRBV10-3,CAIRVQGLETQYF,TGTGCCATCAGGGTTCAGGGGCTGGAGACCCAGTACTTC
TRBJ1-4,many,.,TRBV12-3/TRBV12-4,CASSVLGGLVEKLFF,TGTGCCAGCAGTGTCCTCGGGGGGCTAGTTGAAAAACTGTTTTTT
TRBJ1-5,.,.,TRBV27,CASKSGARGNQPQHF,TGTGCCAGCAAATCCGGGGCGCGGGGCAATCAGCCCCAGCATTTT
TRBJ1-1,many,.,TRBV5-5,CASSSSVRGEGTEAFF,TGTGCCAGCAGCTCATCGGTTCGGGGGGAGGGAACTGAAGCTTTCTTT
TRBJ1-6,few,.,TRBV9,CASSVGGSSYNSPLHF,TGTGCCAGCAGCGTAGGTGGAAGCTCCTATAATTCACCCCTCCACTTT
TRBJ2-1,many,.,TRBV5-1,CASSLAGNYNEQFF,TGCGCCAGCAGCTTGGCAGGAAACTACAATGAGCAGTTCTTC
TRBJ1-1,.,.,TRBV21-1,CASSKVAGTEAFF,TGTGCCAGCAGCAAAGTTGCAGGGACGGAAGCTTTCTTT
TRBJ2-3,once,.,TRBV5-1,CASSLLIDTQYF,TGCGCAAGCAGCCTCTTAATCGATACGCAGTATTTT
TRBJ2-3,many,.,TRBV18,CASSLTQRDTQYF,TGTGCCAGCTCACTAACCCAGCGAGATACGCAGTATTTT
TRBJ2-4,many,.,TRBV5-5,CASSPRVLLAKNIQYF,TGTGCCAGCAGCCCCAGGGTCTTACTAGCCAAAAACATTCAGTACTTC
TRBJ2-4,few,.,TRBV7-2,CASSLDVKSGVKNIQYF,TGTGCCAGCAGCTTAGATGTGAAATCGGGAGTCAAAAACATTCAGTACTTC
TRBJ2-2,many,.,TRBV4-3,CASSLQTGNTGELFF,TGCGCCAGCAGCTTGCAGACAGGGAACACCGGGGAGCTGTTTTTT
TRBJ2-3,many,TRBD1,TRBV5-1,CASSEPGQGTDTQYF,TGCGCCAGCAGCGAACCGGGACAGGGCACAGATACGCAGTATTTT
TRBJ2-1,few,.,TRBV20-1,CSARDLTRGNEQFF,TGCAGTGCTAGAGATCTGACCAGGGGCAATGAGCAGTTCTTC
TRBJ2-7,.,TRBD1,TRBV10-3,CAISDDLFRGQTMYEQYF,TGTGCCATCAGTGACGACCTCTTCAGGGGGCAAACTATGTACGAGCAGTACTTC
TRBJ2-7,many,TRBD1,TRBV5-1,CASSLDPGGLFEQYF,TGCGCCAGCAGCTTGGATCCAGGGGGCTTGTTCGAGCAGTACTTC
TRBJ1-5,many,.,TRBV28,CASRFTGQPQHF,TGTGCCAGCAGATTCACAGGGCAGCCCCAGCATTTT
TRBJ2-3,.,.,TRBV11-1,CASSFNVDTQYF,TGTGCCAGCAGCTTTAACGTGGATACGCAGTATTTT
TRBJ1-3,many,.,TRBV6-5,CASSPLFGRNTIYF,TGTGCCAGCAGTCCCCTCTTTGGGCGAAACACCATATATTTT
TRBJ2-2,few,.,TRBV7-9,CASSLAVVSGELFF,TGTGCCAGCAGCTTAGCGGTGGTGTCCGGGGAGCTGTTTTTT
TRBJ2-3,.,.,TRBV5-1,CASSLGGRGSTDTQYF,TGCGCCAGCAGCCTGGGGGGGCGGGGAAGCACAGATACGCAGTATTTT
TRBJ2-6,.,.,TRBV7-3,CASSFGSGANVLTF,TGTGCCAGCAGCTTTGGCTCTGGGGCCAACGTCCTGACTTTC
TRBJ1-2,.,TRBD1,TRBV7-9,CASSFYRGGGYTF,TGTGCCAGCAGCTTTTACAGGGGTGGAGGCTACACCTTC
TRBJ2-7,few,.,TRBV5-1,CASSLEGGNYEQYF,TGCGCCAGCAGCTTGGAAGGCGGAAACTACGAGCAGTACTTC
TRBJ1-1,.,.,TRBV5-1,CASSAGHGTGTEAFF,TGCGCCAGCAGCGCGGGACACGGGACGGGGACTGAAGCTTTCTTT
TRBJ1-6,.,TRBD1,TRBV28,CAVQPSRGLSSPLHF,TGTGCCGTCCAGCCCTCCAGGGGGCTAAGTTCACCCCTCCACTTT
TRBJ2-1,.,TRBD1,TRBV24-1,CATSDMGDGQGNEQFF,TGTGCCACCAGTGATATGGGGGATGGACAGGGCAATGAGCAGTTCTTC
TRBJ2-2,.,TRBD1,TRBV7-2,CASNVQGGGTGELFF,TGTGCCAGCAACGTACAGGGGGGTGGCACCGGGGAGCTGTTTTTT
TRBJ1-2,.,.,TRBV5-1,CASSLEGRGYGYTF,TGCGCCAGCAGCTTGGAAGGGCGCGGGTATGGCTACACCTTC
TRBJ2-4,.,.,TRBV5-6,CASSSQGVQYF,TGTGCCAGCAGCTCGCAAGGCGTTCAGTACTTC
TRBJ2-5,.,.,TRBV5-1,CASSLWNPGQETQYF,TGCGCCAGCAGCTTATGGAACCCCGGCCAAGAGACCCAGTACTTC
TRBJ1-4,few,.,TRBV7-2,CASSFGGDSEKLFF,TGTGCCAGCAGCTTCGGGGGGGATAGTGAAAAACTGTTTTTT
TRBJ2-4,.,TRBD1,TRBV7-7,CASSSLDRAANIQYF,TGTGCTAGCAGCTCCCTGGACAGGGCGGCAAACATTCAGTACTTC
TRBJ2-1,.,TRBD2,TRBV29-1,CSVDIPQTSGGRSYNEQFF,TGCAGCGTTGACATACCTCAGACTAGCGGGGGGCGATCCTACAATGAGCAGTTCTTC
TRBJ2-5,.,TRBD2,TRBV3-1,CASSQVTGGGETQYF,TGTGCCAGCAGCCAAGTTACGGGGGGTGGGGAGACCCAGTACTTC
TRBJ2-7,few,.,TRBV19,CASSTPGQPYEQYF,TGTGCCAGTAGTACGCCGGGACAACCCTACGAGCAGTACTTC
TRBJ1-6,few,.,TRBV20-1,CSAIGAGLAPLHF,TGCAGTGCTATTGGGGCGGGTCTCGCACCCCTCCACTTT
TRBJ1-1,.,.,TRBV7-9,CASSFAPPNTEAFF,TGTGCCAGCAGCTTTGCTCCCCCGAACACTGAAGCTTTCTTT
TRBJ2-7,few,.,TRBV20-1,CSARALEDFPEQYF,TGCAGTGCTAGAGCCCTCGAGGACTTTCCCGAGCAGTACTTC
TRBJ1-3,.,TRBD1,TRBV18,CASSPLRDRAYF,TGTGCCAGCTCACCTCTTCGGGACAGGGCGTATTTT
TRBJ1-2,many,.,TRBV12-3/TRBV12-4,CASTFRPNYGYTF,TGTGCCAGCACCTTTCGGCCTAACTATGGCTACACCTTC
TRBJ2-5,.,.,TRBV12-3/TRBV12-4,CASSFSAGGGQETQYF,TGTGCCAGCAGTTTTTCGGCCGGCGGAGGGCAAGAGACCCAGTACTTC
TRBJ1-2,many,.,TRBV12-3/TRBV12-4,CASSSSGYGYTF,TGTGCCAGCAGTTCGTCAGGCTATGGCTACACCTTC
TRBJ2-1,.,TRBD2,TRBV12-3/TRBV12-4,CASSFLAGDEQFF,TGTGCCAGCAGTTTCCTAGCGGGGGATGAGCAGTTCTTC
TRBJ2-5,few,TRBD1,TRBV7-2,CASSKGQEKETQYF,TGTGCCAGCAGCAAGGGACAGGAGAAAGAGACCCAGTACTTC
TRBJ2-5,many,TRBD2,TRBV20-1,CSARLAAETQYF,TGCAGTGCTAGACTAGCGGCCGAGACCCAGTACTTC
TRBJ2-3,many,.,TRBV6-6,CASSPTPGTSTDTQYF,TGTGCCAGCAGTCCAACTCCGGGGACTAGCACAGATACGCAGTATTTT